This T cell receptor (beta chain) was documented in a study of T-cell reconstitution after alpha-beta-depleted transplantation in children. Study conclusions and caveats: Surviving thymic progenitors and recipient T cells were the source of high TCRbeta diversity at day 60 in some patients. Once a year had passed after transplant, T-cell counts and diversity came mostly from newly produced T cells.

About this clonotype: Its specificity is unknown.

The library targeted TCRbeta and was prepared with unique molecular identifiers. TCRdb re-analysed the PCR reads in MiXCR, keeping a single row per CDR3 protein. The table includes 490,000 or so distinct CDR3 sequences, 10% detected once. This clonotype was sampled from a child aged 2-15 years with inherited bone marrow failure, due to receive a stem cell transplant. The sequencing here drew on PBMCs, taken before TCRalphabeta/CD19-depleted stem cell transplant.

The CDR3 bases are TGTGCCAGCATGTGGGAGGCGGAGCCCCAGCATTTT. This gives the protein CASMWEAEPQHF. This rearrangement joins TRBV28 to TRBJ1-5; D gene ambiguous. The length of the CDR3 is 12 residues. Per the germline V gene, CDR1 is MDHEN and CDR2 is SYDVKM. Deletions cut 7 bases from V and 8 bases from J, with 12 bases between. Full variable domain (rest looked up from reference TRBV28 and TRBJ1-5): DVKVTQSSRYLVKRTGEKVFLECVQDMDHENMFWYRQDPGLGLRLIYFSYDVKMKEKGDIPEGYSVSREKKERFSLILESASTNQTSMYLCASMWEAEPQHFGDGTRLSIL.